Each of the 13 T cell receptor beta chains below was sequenced from the same sample in a study of blood T cell repertoires in COVID-19. TCRdb keeps only in-frame clones here, not all; method: immunoSEQ multiplex PCR. The sample carries around 230,000 clones, 65% to 85% recorded once. Sequenced material: peripheral blood. These receptors were obtained from an elderly woman with acute or convalescent COVID-19.

V is TRBV3-1 (or the pseudogene TRBV3-2) and J is TRBJ1-6; a weak D match, TRBD1 (6 bases). The CDR3 extends over 15 amino acids. The germline V gene encodes CDR1 LGHDT and CDR2 YNNKEL (reference sequence). V was pared by 4 bases and J by 7 bases, with 14 bases between. The CDR3 sequence is CASSPTVQGNSPLHF. CDR3 nucleotide sequence: TGTGCCAGCAGCCCCACCGTACAGGGCAATTCACCCCTCCACTTT.

This chain links TRBV30 with TRBJ2-7; 7 nucleotides line up with TRBD1. The CDR3 extends over 15 amino acids. V shed 1 base, J shed 3 bases, and the junction held 9 bases outside the gene matches. Germline assignment: CDR1 GTSNPN and CDR2 SVGIG (reference sequence). The CDR3 sequence: CAWSAEVYRGYEQYF. The CDR3, as DNA: TGTGCCTGGAGTGCGGAAGTATACAGGGGCTACGAGCAGTACTTC.

The chain couples TRBV19 to TRBJ1-1, with 7 bases aligning to TRBD1. J gave up 0 bases and V 11 bases, and 9 bases lay outside the gene matches. Germline CDR1 is LNHDA and CDR2 is SQIVND (reference sequence). The length of the CDR3 is 14 residues. CDR3 sequence: CACKRGQVNTEAFF. CDR3 DNA sequence: TGTGCCTGTAAACGAGGACAGGTGAACACTGAAGCTTTCTTT.

This clone was counted a single time. CDR3 sequence: CAWSVGQGPEELFF. The CDR3 nucleotides read TGTGCCTGGAGTGTAGGACAGGGCCCGGAGGAGCTGTTTTTT. The chain joins TRBV30 to TRBJ2-2, with 8 bases aligning to TRBD1. Germline CDR1 GTSNPN, CDR2 SVGIG (reference sequence). V lost 0 bases and J lost 10; bases outside the gene matches: 7. CDR3 length: 14 residues.

V usage is TRBV5-1 and J usage is TRBJ1-1; D may be TRBD1 (5 bases). The length of the CDR3 is 14 residues. V lost 0 bases and J lost 4, with 10 bases in between. Germline CDR1 is SGHRS and CDR2 is YFSETQ. CDR3 DNA sequence: TGCGCCAGCAGCTTGGGGCAGGGTGGCACTGAAGCTTTCTTT. Residues: CASSLGQGGTEAFF.

This clone was detected a few times. This chain uses TRBV9 with TRBJ2-1; 7 bases map to TRBD1. The germline CDR1 and CDR2 sequences are SGDLS and YYNGEE. The CDR3 spans 15 residues. With 2 bases clipped from V and 4 bases from J, the junction kept 6 bases outside the gene matches. CDR3 sequence reads: CASSVAGGDYNEQFF. In DNA, the CDR3 is TGTGCCAGCAGCGTGGCAGGGGGTGATTACAATGAGCAGTTCTTC.

The chain combines TRBV11-2 with TRBJ1-4, with unresolved D. Trimming stripped 1 base from V and 2 bases from J, with 5 bases between. The CDR3 loop spans 14 amino acids. Germline lookup yields CDR1 SGHAT and CDR2 FQNNGV. The CDR3 protein is CASSLVRTNEKLFF. In DNA, the CDR3 is TGTGCCAGCAGCTTAGTACGGACTAATGAAAAACTGTTTTTT. The full variable domain, completed using reference TRBV11-2 and TRBJ1-4, is EAGVAQSPRYKIIEKRQSVAFWCNPISGHATLYWYQQILGQGPKLLIQFQNNGVVDDSQLPKDRFSAERLKGVDSTLKIQPAKLEDSAVYLCASSLVRTNEKLFFGSGTQLSVL.

The chain's CDR3 is CASSLGQHQETQYF. The CDR3 nucleotides read TGTGCCAGCAGTTTAGGACAGCACCAAGAGACCCAGTACTTC. The rearrangement links TRBV28 to TRBJ2-5; TRBD1 is a possible D gene (6 bases). The CDR3 has 14 residues. Germline CDR1 and CDR2: MDHEN and SYDVKM. Deletions cut 2 bases from V and 0 bases from J, with 7 bases between.

The CDR3 DNA reads TGCGCCAGCAGCTTGGGGCAGGACTACGAGCAGTACTTC. Residues: CASSLGQDYEQYF. V usage is TRBV5-1 and J usage is TRBJ2-7; D is unresolved. The CDR3 runs to 13 residues. Germline CDR1 and CDR2: SGHRS and YFSETQ. V was cut by 0 bases and J by 3 bases, with 7 bases left in between.

The J gene is TRBJ2-5, the V gene TRBV28, with TRBD1 matching over 7 bases. This CDR3 comprises 13 residues. J gave up 1 base and V 7 bases, and 3 bases lay outside the gene matches. Germline CDR1 reads MDHEN; CDR2 reads SYDVKM. The CDR3 nucleotides read TGTGCCAGCATGACAGGGCCCCAAGAGACCCAGTACTTC. Its protein is CASMTGPQETQYF.

This clone was seen only a few times. V and J are TRBV18 and TRBJ1-1; TRBD1 is a possible D gene (5 bases). The CDR3 extends over 14 amino acids. Trimming left V 5 bases short and J 1 base short, with 11 bases between. The V gene's germline CDR1 is KGHSH and CDR2 LQKENI. CDR3 amino acids: CASSSTETNTEAFF. The CDR3 nucleotides read TGTGCCAGCTCATCGACAGAAACGAACACTGAAGCTTTCTTT.

This clone was seen a few times. CDR3 region: CASSGGGVMNTEAFF. The CDR3 nucleotides are TGTGCCAGCAGCGGGGGGGGCGTGATGAACACTGAAGCTTTCTTT. The V and J genes are TRBV11-2 and TRBJ1-1; D may be TRBD1 (6 bases). Germline values: CDR1 SGHAT, CDR2 FQNNGV. The ends were cut back, 5 bases at V and 0 bases at J, with 13 bases in the middle. The CDR3 contains 15 residues.

The rearrangement links TRBV5-1 to TRBJ1-2, with D perhaps matching TRBD1 (6 bases). CDR1 and CDR2 from the germline V gene are SGHRS and YFSETQ. CDR3 length: 15 amino acids. The V and J ends lost 0 bases and 2 bases respectively, with 11 bases between them. CDR3 sequence reads: CASSLEDRKNYGYTF. CDR3 DNA: TGCGCCAGCAGCTTGGAGGACAGAAAAAACTATGGCTACACCTTC.